The 13 T cell receptor beta chains listed next were all sequenced from one sample in a study of T cells after yellow fever vaccination. TCRdb re-called the 5' RACE reads with MiXCR, one entry per CDR3 protein. Here the sample spans around 88,000 distinct CDR3 sequences, about an eighth being singletons. The sequencing here drew on CD8+ T cells not binding an NS4B(214-222) dextramer, sorted from PBMCs, taken approximately 22 days after the first yellow fever vaccination. Receptors were obtained from a man in his late teens or twenties who received the YFV17D yellow fever vaccine.

This CDR3 reads CASSVGAADVYEQYF. CDR3 nucleotides: TGTGCCAGCAGCGTAGGGGCGGCGGACGTCTACGAGCAGTACTTC. The V call is TRBV11-2, the J call TRBJ2-7; the D gene is possibly TRBD1 (5 bases). From germline, CDR1 is SGHAT and CDR2 FQNNGV. Trimming removed 5 bases from V and 3 bases from J, with 17 bases in between. CDR3 length: 15 amino acids. Full variable domain (rest looked up from reference TRBV11-2 and TRBJ2-7): EAGVAQSPRYKIIEKRQSVAFWCNPISGHATLYWYQQILGQGPKLLIQFQNNGVVDDSQLPKDRFSAERLKGVDSTLKIQPAKLEDSAVYLCASSVGAADVYEQYFGPGTRLTVT.

In this sample, this clonotype turned up a few times. The V gene is TRBV5-1, the J gene TRBJ2-1; D unclear. This CDR3 has 12 residues. Per germline, CDR1 SGHRS and CDR2 YFSETQ. V lost 1 base and J lost 7, with 6 bases in between. The CDR3 DNA reads as TGCGCCAGCAGCTTGCGGGCGAATGAGCAGTTCTTC. This gives the protein CASSLRANEQFF.

The chain carries TRBV4-1 and TRBJ1-5; no definite D call. V lost 0 bases, J lost 7 bases, and 10 bases lay in between. CDR1 is MGHRA and CDR2 is YSYEKL in the germline V gene. This CDR3 is built from 14 residues. The CDR3 nucleotides read TGCGCCAGCAGCCAAGAGGAGGGATGGCAGCCCCAGCATTTT. This codes for CASSQEEGWQPQHF.

This rearrangement joins TRBV3-1 to TRBJ2-1, with 9 nucleotides matching TRBD2. Germline CDR1 and CDR2: LGHDT and YNNKEL (reference sequence). The J segment lost 7 bases and the V segment lost 4 bases, leaving 11 bases of the junction unmatched. This CDR3 region has 16 residues. DNA for the CDR3: TGTGCCAGCAGCCCCGAGCCTGGACTAGCGCGAAATGAGCAGTTCTTC. Protein product: CASSPEPGLARNEQFF.

This clonotype was recorded a few times. The J gene is TRBJ2-7, the V gene TRBV19; weak D call: TRBD1 (6 bases). V was clipped by 4 bases and J by 5 bases, with 12 bases between them. CDR3 size: 13 residues. The germline V gene has CDR1 LNHDA and CDR2 SQIVND (reference sequence). In nucleotides, the CDR3 is TGTGCCAGTAGTACCAGGGGTTGGGACGAGCAGTACTTC. Encoded protein: CASSTRGWDEQYF.

The CDR3 DNA sequence: TGTGCCTCAGCAAAGGGGGATTCGCAGTATTTT. Residues: CASAKGDSQYF. The chain combines TRBV15 with TRBJ2-3; weak D call: TRBD1 (6 bases). Per germline, CDR1 LNHNV and CDR2 YYDKDF (reference sequence). The CDR3 runs 11 residues. The V end lost 11 bases, the J end lost 10 bases, and 16 bases lay between the germline ends.

In this sample, this clonotype turned up a few times. V and J are TRBV20-1 and TRBJ2-4; D is perhaps TRBD1 (5 bases). V lost 5 bases and J lost 1, with 9 bases in between. This CDR3 comprises 13 residues. CDR1 and CDR2 from the germline V gene are DFQATT and SNEGSKA (reference sequence). The CDR3 loop reads CSAYRGAKNIQYF. The CDR3 coding sequence is TGCAGTGCTTATAGGGGCGCCAAAAACATTCAGTACTTC.

A remark on this clonotype: A much larger clone is a single base away; this may be a read error. This sequence joins TRBV6-4 and TRBJ2-3, with 9 bases lining up with TRBD2. V shed 2 bases, J shed 6 bases, and the junction held 6 bases outside the gene matches. The CDR3 is made up of 15 amino acids. Germline V lookup: CDR1 MRHNA, CDR2 SNTAGT. In DNA, the CDR3 is TGTGCCAGCAGTGACGGTGCGGGGGGGCATGATACGCAGTATTTT. It translates to CASSDGAGGHDTQYF.

V gene TRBV29-1 combines with J gene TRBJ1-2; no clear D. V lost 6 bases and J 5 bases, leaving 10 bases between the germline ends. Germline CDR1 and CDR2: SQVTM and ANQGSEA. This CDR3 spans 11 amino acids. CDR3 coding DNA: TGCAGCGTCCTGGGTGAATATGGCTACACCTTC. It translates to CSVLGEYGYTF.

CDR3 loop: CASSLAATYEQYV. CDR3 in DNA: TGTGCCAGCAGCTTAGCCGCAACCTACGAGCAGTACGTC. The genes are TRBV7-8 and TRBJ2-7; D is undetermined. The CDR3 totals 13 residues. From germline, CDR1 is SGHVS and CDR2 FQNEAQ. Trimming cost V 0 bases and J 2 bases, with 5 bases left between them.

The J gene is TRBJ1-3, the V gene TRBV12-3 or TRBV12-4, with D possibly TRBD1 on 5 matching bases. This CDR3 is built from 15 residues. Trimming took 5 bases from V and 4 from J, leaving 15 bases between them. As DNA, the CDR3 is TGTGCCAGCAGTCAGGGCCCCGCACCGGGAAACACCATATATTTT. Its protein is CASSQGPAPGNTIYF.

J is TRBJ1-5 and V is TRBV27, with 7 bases matching TRBD1. Looked up from germline, CDR1 is MNHEY and CDR2 is SMNVEV (reference sequence). CDR3 length: 14 amino acids. The V and J ends lost 5 bases and 6 bases, in that order; junction bases with no gene match: 7. As DNA, the CDR3 is TGTGCCAGCAGTCCGCAGGGGGGTGGTCAGCCCCAGCATTTT. This gives the protein CASSPQGGGQPQHF.

The V gene is TRBV6-5, the J gene TRBJ2-5; 9 nucleotides line up with TRBD2. V lost 7 bases, J lost 2 bases, and 8 bases stayed unmatched. Germline-derived CDR1 and CDR2 are MNHEY and SVGAGI. This CDR3 contains 15 residues. CDR3 sequence reads: CASTNSGGLQETQYF. Written as DNA, the CDR3 is TGTGCCAGCACCAATAGCGGGGGACTACAAGAGACCCAGTACTTC.